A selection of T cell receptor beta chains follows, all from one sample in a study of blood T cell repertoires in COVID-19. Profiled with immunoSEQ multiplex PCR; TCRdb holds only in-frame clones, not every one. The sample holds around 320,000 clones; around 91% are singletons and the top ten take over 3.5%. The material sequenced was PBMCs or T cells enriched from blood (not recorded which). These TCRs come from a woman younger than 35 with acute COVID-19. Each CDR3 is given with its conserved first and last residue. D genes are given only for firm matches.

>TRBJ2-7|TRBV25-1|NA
CASSDGIAGPYEQYF
TGTGCCAGCAGTGATGGAATAGCCGGCCCCTACGAGCAGTACTTC
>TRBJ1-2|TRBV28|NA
CASSLLDGSTGGYTF
TGTGCCAGCAGTTTACTAGATGGCAGTACGGGAGGCTACACCTTC
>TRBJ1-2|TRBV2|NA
CASSEASRGPNYGYTF
TGTGCCAGCAGTGAAGCTTCCAGAGGGCCAAACTATGGCTACACCTTC
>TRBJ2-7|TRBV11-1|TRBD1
CASSLNPDRDEQYF
TGTGCCAGCAGCTTAAATCCGGACAGGGACGAGCAGTACTTC
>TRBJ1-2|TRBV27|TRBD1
CASSLLGTGEDGYTF
TGTGCCAGCAGTTTATTAGGGACAGGGGAGGATGGCTACACCTTC
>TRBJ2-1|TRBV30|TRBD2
CAWRALAGTYNEQFF
TGTGCCTGGAGAGCACTAGCGGGAACCTACAATGAGCAGTTCTTC
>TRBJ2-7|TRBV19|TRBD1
CASSTTSTGGIGEQYF
TGTGCCAGTAGCACCACCTCGACAGGGGGCATCGGCGAGCAGTACTTC
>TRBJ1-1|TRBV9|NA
CASTKLGAMNTEAFF
TGTGCCAGCACCAAACTGGGGGCAATGAACACTGAAGCTTTCTTT
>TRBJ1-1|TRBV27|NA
CASSSRRDTEAFF
TGTGCCAGCAGTTCCCGGCGGGACACTGAAGCTTTCTTT
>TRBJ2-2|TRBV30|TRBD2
CAWSSGGQGTGELFF
TGTGCCTGGAGTAGCGGGGGACAAGGGACCGGGGAGCTGTTTTTT
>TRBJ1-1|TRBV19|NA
CASSIPKENTEAFF
TGTGCCAGTAGTATCCCTAAAGAGAACACTGAAGCTTTCTTT
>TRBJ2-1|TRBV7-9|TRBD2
CASSLGRAGGDEQFF
TGTGCCAGCAGCTTAGGTAGGGCGGGAGGCGATGAGCAGTTCTTC
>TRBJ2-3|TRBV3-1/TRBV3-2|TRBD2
CASSQVMVGGSKSNTQYF
TGTGCCAGCAGCCAAGTAATGGTCGGCGGGAGTAAGTCAAATACGCAGTATTTT
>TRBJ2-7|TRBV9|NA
CASSVVGPYSYEQYF
TGTGCCAGCAGCGTAGTCGGTCCCTACTCCTACGAGCAGTACTTC
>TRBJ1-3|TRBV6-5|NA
CASSYDSNGNTIYF
TGTGCCAGCAGTTATGACAGCAACGGAAACACCATATATTTT
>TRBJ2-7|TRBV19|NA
CASSMALAPHYEQYF
TGTGCCAGTAGTATGGCATTGGCCCCGCACTACGAGCAGTACTTC
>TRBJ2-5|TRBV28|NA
CASRLRGETQYF
TGTGCCAGCAGACTACGGGGAGAGACCCAGTACTTC
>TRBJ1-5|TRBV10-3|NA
CAISEDRDNQPQHF
TGTGCCATCAGTGAGGACAGAGACAATCAGCCCCAGCATTTT
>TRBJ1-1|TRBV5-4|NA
CASSSLSNTEAFF
TGTGCCAGCAGCTCCCTGTCGAACACTGAAGCTTTCTTT
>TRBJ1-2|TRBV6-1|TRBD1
CASSEAPGQHNYGYTF
TGTGCCAGCAGTGAAGCCCCGGGACAGCATAACTATGGCTACACCTTC
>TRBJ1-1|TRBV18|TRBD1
CASSSETGGTEAFF
TGTGCCAGCTCATCCGAGACAGGGGGCACTGAAGCTTTCTTT
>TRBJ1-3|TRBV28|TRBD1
CASRPGQGIGNTIYF
TGTGCCAGCAGACCGGGACAGGGGATTGGAAACACCATATATTTT
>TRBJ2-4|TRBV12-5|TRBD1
CASGSGGIQYF
TGTGCTAGTGGTTCAGGGGGCATTCAGTACTTC
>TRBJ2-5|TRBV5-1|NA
CASSLSGVIQETQYF
TGCGCCAGCAGCTTGTCAGGGGTGATTCAAGAGACCCAGTACTTC
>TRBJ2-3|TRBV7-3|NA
CASSPSPAGETDTQYF
TGTGCCAGCAGTCCTAGCCCAGCGGGCGAAACAGATACGCAGTATTTT
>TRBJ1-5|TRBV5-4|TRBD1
CASSLRDRAQPQHF
TGTGCCAGCAGCTTGAGGGACAGGGCGCAGCCCCAGCATTTT
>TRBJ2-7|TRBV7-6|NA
CASSLGTGGAYEQYF
TGTGCCAGCAGCTTAGGCACAGGGGGGGCCTACGAGCAGTACTTC
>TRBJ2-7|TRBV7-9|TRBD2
CASSPLGLVFGEQYF
TGTGCCAGCAGCCCACTGGGACTAGTATTCGGCGAGCAGTACTTC
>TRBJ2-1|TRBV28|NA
CASMVGALWPYEQFF
TGTGCCAGCATGGTGGGGGCCCTATGGCCATATGAGCAGTTCTTC
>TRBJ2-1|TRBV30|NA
CACLNVWEQFF
TGTGCCTGCCTAAACGTTTGGGAGCAGTTCTTC
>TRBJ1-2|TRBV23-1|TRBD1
CASSLTGGFPYGYTF
TGCGCCAGCAGTCTCACAGGGGGATTTCCCTATGGCTACACCTTC
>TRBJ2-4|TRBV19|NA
CASMRDTEAKNIQYF
TGTGCCAGTATGAGGGACACCGAAGCCAAAAACATTCAGTACTTC
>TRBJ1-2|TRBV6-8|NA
CASTTEEDGYTF
TGTGCCAGCACTACAGAGGAGGATGGCTACACCTTC
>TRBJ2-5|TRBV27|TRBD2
CASSARRTSGIGSQYF
TGTGCCAGCAGTGCACGCCGGACTAGCGGGATTGGCTCCCAGTACTTC
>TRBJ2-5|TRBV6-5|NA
CASKQGRETQYF
TGTGCCAGCAAGCAGGGCCGGGAGACCCAGTACTTC
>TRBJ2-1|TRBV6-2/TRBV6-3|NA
CASSYEGDEQFF
TGTGCCAGCAGTTATGAGGGGGATGAGCAGTTCTTC